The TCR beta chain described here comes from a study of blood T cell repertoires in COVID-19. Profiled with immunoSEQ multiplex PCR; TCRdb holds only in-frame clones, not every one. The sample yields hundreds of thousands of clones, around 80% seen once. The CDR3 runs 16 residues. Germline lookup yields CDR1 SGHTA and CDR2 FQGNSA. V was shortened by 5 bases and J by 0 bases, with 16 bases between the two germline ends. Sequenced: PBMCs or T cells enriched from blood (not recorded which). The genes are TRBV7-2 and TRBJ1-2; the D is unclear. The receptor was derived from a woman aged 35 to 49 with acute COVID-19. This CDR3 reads CASSHPPPQTNYGYTF. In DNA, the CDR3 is TGTGCCAGCAGCCACCCCCCCCCACAAACTAACTATGGCTACACCTTC.